This T cell receptor beta chain was identified during a study of OX40 agonist ivuxolimab in advanced cancers. Study details: The dose-escalation cohort was over 65% male, with a mean age of 60 years, ranging roughly 20 to 90. Participants could have had prior anti-PD-1, anti-PD-L1 or anti-CTLA-4 therapy, and less than 45% had some.

Findings and limits, study-wide: No antigen was identified for the clonally expanded peripheral T cells.

With regard to this clone: The antigen is not known.

People who had autoimmune disease history or systemic immunosuppression were excluded. Sequenced by immunoSEQ multiplex PCR; TCRdb stores in-frame clones only, minus some. The sample lists under 55,000 clones; 80% to 90% were seen once. The TCR comes from an adult with an advanced solid tumor such as melanoma, head and neck, liver or kidney cancer. The source was CD4+ or CD8+ T cells sorted from blood, collected in a trial of the OX40 agonist ivuxolimab.

CDR3 coding DNA: TGTGCCAGCTCACCGCCCGGGGGGCAGGGCTATGGCTACACCTTC. Its translation: CASSPPGGQGYGYTF. The V and J genes are TRBV18 and TRBJ1-2; weak D call: TRBD1 (6 bases). CDR1 is KGHSH, CDR2 LQKENI, per germline. The CDR3 is 15 residues long. Trimming cost V 3 bases and J 4 bases, with 15 bases left between them. The entire variable domain, with the rest obtained from reference TRBV18 and TRBJ1-2, is as follows: NAGVMQNPRHLVRRRGQEARLRCSPMKGHSHVYWYRQLPEEGLKFMVYLQKENIIDESGMPKERFSAEFPKEGPSILRIQQVVRGDSAAYFCASSPPGGQGYGYTFGSGTRLTVV.